The rows below give T cell receptor beta chains drawn from one sample of a study of siplizumab effects on memory and regulatory T cells. Libraries were prepared by immunoSEQ multiplex PCR; TCRdb keeps only in-frame clonotypes and omits some of them. Of 75,000 to 95,000 clones in the sample, approximately 90% were seen once. The sequenced sample was CD4+ T cells sorted from blood. These receptor sequences come from a human donor in good health. Both conserved end residues are part of each CDR3. D genes are given only for firm matches. Rows give clone size only sometimes, using once, few, many, or a class for an expanded clone.

TRBV9	NA	NA	TRBJ2-1	TGTGCCAGCAGCGTAGGGCCCCAGGGGAATGAGCAGTTCTTC	CASSVGPQGNEQFF
TRBV19	once	NA	TRBJ2-3	TGTGCCACCCTAGTCTCCGGCACAGATACGCAGTATTTT	CATLVSGTDTQYF
TRBV5-1	NA	NA	TRBJ2-2	TGCGCCAGCAGCTTGCCCCTCACGGGCCCGAACACCGGGGAGCTGTTTTTT	CASSLPLTGPNTGELFF
TRBV28	NA	TRBD2	TRBJ2-5	TGTGCCAGCAGCGTATGGGGGGAGGGTGGAGAGACCCAGTACTTC	CASSVWGEGGETQYF
TRBV6-1	NA	NA	TRBJ1-1	TGTGCCAGCTGTGAGGGCTTATTCGGGAGGCAAACTGAAGCTTTCTTT	CASCEGLFGRQTEAFF
TRBV19	NA	NA	TRBJ1-5	TGTGCCAGTAGTATAGATTGGGTTCCAAACAATCAGCCCCAGCATTTT	CASSIDWVPNNQPQHF
TRBV7-2	few	NA	TRBJ2-7	TGTGCCAGCAGCTTAGGGGTCTCCTACGAGCAGTACTTC	CASSLGVSYEQYF
TRBV6-5	NA	TRBD1	TRBJ2-7	TGTGCCAGCAGTGGGGGACAGTCCTTCTACGAGCAGTACTTC	CASSGGQSFYEQYF
TRBV30	NA	NA	TRBJ1-5	TGTGCCTGGAGTTTAAAGGGGCAGAGCACCTATAGCAATCAGCCCCAGCATTTT	CAWSLKGQSTYSNQPQHF
TRBV15	NA	TRBD1	TRBJ2-6	TGTGCCACCAGCATAAGGGACAGGGGTTACTCTGGGGCCAACGTCCTGACTTTC	CATSIRDRGYSGANVLTF
TRBV9	NA	NA	TRBJ1-4	TGTGCCAGCAGCGAGAGGGCAACTAATGAAAAACTGTTTTTT	CASSERATNEKLFF
TRBV5-1	once	TRBD2	TRBJ2-1	TGCGCCAGCAGCTCTAGAGCGGGAGGGCGTTACAATGAGCAGTTCTTC	CASSSRAGGRYNEQFF
TRBV5-4	NA	NA	TRBJ1-2	TGTGCCAGCACCACCGACAATATCCTGTTCAGCCCCGAACCGGCCTATGGCTACACCTTC	CASTTDNILFSPEPAYGYTF
TRBV7-9	NA	NA	TRBJ1-2	TGTGCCAGCAGCTTGGACGGGAACTATGGCTACACCTTC	CASSLDGNYGYTF
TRBV10-3	few	TRBD2	TRBJ2-7	TGTGCCACCACCCGTCGGGAGGGCCACGAGCAGTACTTC	CATTRREGHEQYF
TRBV29-1	NA	NA	TRBJ2-6	TGCAGCGTTGGGGCATACTCTGGGGCCAACGTCCTGACTTTC	CSVGAYSGANVLTF
TRBV30	NA	TRBD1	TRBJ2-5	TGTGCCTGGAGAGGAACCCCGGGACAGCAAGGCCAGTACTTC	CAWRGTPGQQGQYF
TRBV2	NA	TRBD2	TRBJ2-4	TGTGCCAGCAGTGAAGCGGGAGGGCCCCTGGCCAAAAACATTCAGTACTTC	CASSEAGGPLAKNIQYF
TRBV2	NA	NA	TRBJ1-1	TGTGCCAGCAGGGCCGGGGGGATGAACACTGAAGCTTTCTTT	CASRAGGMNTEAFF
TRBV19	NA	NA	TRBJ2-7	TGTGCCAGTAGTATCGCGGTAACGGGAAACGAGCAGTACTTC	CASSIAVTGNEQYF
TRBV5-1	NA	NA	TRBJ1-2	TGCGCCAGCAGCTTCGGGGCAGGACACCTCGACGGCTACACCTTC	CASSFGAGHLDGYTF
TRBV18	NA	NA	TRBJ1-3	TGTGCCAGCTCACCCTCAAAGTCTTCTGGAAACACCATATATTTT	CASSPSKSSGNTIYF
TRBV28	NA	NA	TRBJ2-1	TGTGCCAGCGCTGGGGCAGGGAGGAATGAGCAGTTCTTC	CASAGAGRNEQFF
TRBV27	NA	NA	TRBJ1-5	TGTGCCAGCAGTGGACGAGGCTCTCGAGAGCCCCAGCATTTT	CASSGRGSREPQHF
TRBV30	NA	NA	TRBJ1-3	TGTGCCTGGACAGGGACGGGAAACACCATATATTTT	CAWTGTGNTIYF
TRBV10-3	NA	NA	TRBJ2-3	TGTGCCATCAGAGTGGGAGCTAGCACAGATACGCAGTATTTT	CAIRVGASTDTQYF
TRBV11-3	once	NA	TRBJ2-1	TGTGCCAGCAGCGAACCCCTCGGCGGGCGAAACTACAATGAGCAGTTCTTC	CASSEPLGGRNYNEQFF
TRBV6-1	once	NA	TRBJ2-3	TGTGCCAGCAGCCCCGCTGGGGGGCGAGATACGCAGTATTTT	CASSPAGGRDTQYF
TRBV18	once	NA	TRBJ2-5	TGTGCCAGCTCACCATCTCAGCGGGCAGAGACCCAGTACTTC	CASSPSQRAETQYF
TRBV30	NA	TRBD1	TRBJ1-1	TGTGCCTGCCAGACAGGGCCGAACACTGAAGCTTTCTTT	CACQTGPNTEAFF
TRBV27	once	NA	TRBJ1-3	TGTGCCAGCAGTTATGCGGGGCTCTCTGGAAACACCATATATTTT	CASSYAGLSGNTIYF
TRBV28	NA	NA	TRBJ1-6	TGTGCCAGCAGTTTACGGCTTTATAATTCACCCCTCCACTTT	CASSLRLYNSPLHF
TRBV6-5	NA	NA	TRBJ2-7	TGTGCCAGCAGTGATCGGGAGCAGTACTTC	CASSDREQYF
TRBV10-3	NA	NA	TRBJ2-6	TGTGCCATCAAGTGGGACTCTGGGGCCAACGTCCTGACTTTC	CAIKWDSGANVLTF
TRBV5-1	NA	TRBD1	TRBJ2-1	TGCGCCAGCAGCCCTGGACAGGGGCTCTGGAATGAGCAGTTCTTC	CASSPGQGLWNEQFF
TRBV5-1	NA	NA	TRBJ2-1	TGCGCCAGCAGCTTGTACAATGAGCAGTTCTTC	CASSLYNEQFF
TRBV7-2	NA	NA	TRBJ2-5	TGTGCCAGCAGCTTATACTCTTCTTCCCCGGGGGAGACCCAGTACTTC	CASSLYSSSPGETQYF
TRBV11-2	NA	NA	TRBJ2-2	TGTGCCAGCAGCTTATGGGCCGTCGGGGAGCCGTTTTTT	CASSLWAVGEPFF